These 22 T cell receptor beta chains were sequenced from one sample in a study of CD8+ T cells in alopecia areata. As the sequencing template, cDNA was produced by extracting RNA and reverse transcribing it. Sequencing was performed with immunoSEQ multiplex PCR; in TCRdb, only in-frame clones are kept and a portion is missing. The sample includes about 200,000 clones, 56% of them seen just once. Sequencing input: CD8+ T cells sorted from blood. The receptors here all came from a human donor in good health.

The chain recombines TRBV30 with TRBJ1-2; TRBD1 is a possible D gene (6 bases). The germline V gene encodes CDR1 GTSNPN and CDR2 SVGIG (reference sequence). The CDR3 loop spans 12 amino acids. Trimming left V 4 bases short and J 4 bases short, with 10 bases between. In DNA, the CDR3 is TGTGCCTGGAACGAAGGGGGCTATGGCTACACCTTC. This encodes CAWNEGGYGYTF. The complete variable domain, with remaining parts taken from reference TRBV30 and TRBJ1-2, reads SQTIHQWPATLVQPVGSPLSLECTVEGTSNPNLYWYRQAAGRGLQLLFYSVGIGQISSEVPQNLSASRPQDRQFILSSKKLLLSDSGFYLCAWNEGGYGYTFGSGTRLTVV.

The chain carries TRBV29-1 and TRBJ1-1, with TRBD1 as a possible D gene (6 bases). From germline, CDR1 is SQVTM and CDR2 ANQGSEA. V shed 5 bases and J shed 7 bases, with 14 bases lying between them. The CDR3 covers 12 residues. The CDR3 nucleotides are TGCAGCGTTCCAGGGGTTTTTGGTGAAGCTTTCTTT. This translates into CSVPGVFGEAFF.

This clone was observed a handful of times. This chain links TRBV29-1 with TRBJ1-5; no definite D call. The CDR3 has 13 residues. V was cut by 0 bases and J by 3 bases, with 6 bases left in between. Germline loops: CDR1 SQVTM, CDR2 ANQGSEA. The CDR3 bases are TGCAGCGTTGAAGAAGGCTACAATCAGCCCCAGCATTTT. Protein sequence: CSVEEGYNQPQHF. The full variable domain, completed using reference TRBV29-1 and TRBJ1-5, is SAVISQKPSRDICQRGTSLTIQCQVDSQVTMMFWYRQQPGQSLTLIATANQGSEATYESGFVIDKFPISRPNLTFSTLTVSNMSPEDSSIYLCSVEEGYNQPQHFGDGTRLSIL.

This clone has only one observation. The chain joins TRBV13 to TRBJ2-7; tentatively, D is TRBD2 (6 bases). V was cut by 6 bases and J by 3 bases, with 21 bases left in between. Germline CDR1 and CDR2: PRHDT and FYEKMQ (reference sequence). This CDR3 is 16 amino acids long. The DNA for the CDR3 is TGTGCCAGCAGTGGCATGGCGGGGACGGTTTACTACGAGCAGTACTTC. This codes for CASSGMAGTVYYEQYF.

The rearrangement joins TRBV10-3 to TRBJ2-3; D gene ambiguous. V lost 4 bases to trimming and J lost 0 bases, with 8 bases between them. CDR1 is ENHRY and CDR2 is SYGVKD in the germline V gene. The CDR3 has 14 residues. CDR3 bases: TGTGCCATCAGTGGTGTGTGGAGCACAGATACGCAGTATTTT. Translating it yields CAISGVWSTDTQYF.

In its sample, this clone was seen a few times. The chain links TRBV7-2 to TRBJ2-3; possibly TRBD1 or TRBD2 for D (5 bases each). The V end was cut by 5 bases, the J end by 0 bases, with 9 bases between. This CDR3 has 14 residues. Germline V gene data show CDR1 as SGHTA and CDR2 as FQGNSA. The CDR3 region has the DNA TGTGCCAGCAGCACCCGGGACAGCACAGATACGCAGTATTTT. Protein sequence: CASSTRDSTDTQYF.

CDR3 nucleotides: TGCAGCGTTGAAGAGGGCAGGGGATACACAGATACGCAGTATTTT. Encoded protein: CSVEEGRGYTDTQYF. The J gene is TRBJ2-3, the V gene TRBV29-1; tentatively, D is TRBD1 (6 bases). From germline, CDR1 is SQVTM and CDR2 ANQGSEA. V was trimmed by 0 bases and J by 2 bases, leaving 12 bases between them. The CDR3 consists of 15 residues.

This clone was recorded a few times. CDR3 coding DNA: TGTGCCAGCAGTGGCGGACAGTCAAGCACTGAAGCTTTCTTT. The encoded protein is CASSGGQSSTEAFF. V is TRBV25-1 and J is TRBJ1-1, with D perhaps matching TRBD1 (6 bases). Trimming took 4 bases from V and 4 from J, leaving 13 bases between them. This CDR3 contains 14 residues. Germline V gives CDR1 MGHDK, CDR2 SYGVNS.

The table lists this clone with a few counts. A much bigger clone sits one base away, suggesting this may be a read error. The gene calls are TRBV5-4 and TRBJ1-1, with D hard to call. This CDR3 comprises 12 residues. Trimming removed 4 bases from V and 1 base from J, with 5 bases in between. Looked up from germline, CDR1 is SGHNT and CDR2 is YYREEE (reference sequence). CDR3 sequence (DNA): TGTGCCAGCAGCGTAGGGAACACTGAAGCTTTCTTT. It is translated as CASSVGNTEAFF.

V usage is TRBV7-2 and J usage is TRBJ2-2, with D perhaps TRBD1 (5 bases). CDR3 length: 18 residues. Germline V gene data show CDR1 as SGHTA and CDR2 as FQGNSA. The V gene lost 6 bases and the J gene lost 5 bases, with 25 bases spanning the gap. CDR3 coding DNA: TGTGCCAGCAGTCCCTCCCCCAGCAGGGCCTACGAGACCGGGGAGCTGTTTTTT. It is translated as CASSPSPSRAYETGELFF. Full variable domain (remainder filled in from reference TRBV7-2 and TRBJ2-2): GAGVSQSPSNKVTEKGKDVELRCDPISGHTALYWYRQSLGQGLEFLIYFQGNSAPDKSGLPSDRFSAERTGGSVSTLTIQRTQQEDSAVYLCASSPSPSRAYETGELFFGEGSRLTVL.

This chain joins TRBV7-9 and TRBJ1-1; D unclear. CDR1 is SEHNR and CDR2 is FQNEAQ in the germline V gene (reference sequence). This CDR3 comprises 13 residues. The V and J ends lost 4 bases and 10 bases respectively, with 16 bases between them. The CDR3 protein is CASSSPPAGGAFF. CDR3 DNA: TGTGCCAGCAGCTCCCCCCCTGCAGGAGGAGCTTTCTTT.

The sample holds a few counts of this clone. Here the CDR3 DNA reads TGTGCCATCGAACAGGTGAACACTGAAGCTTTCTTT. It is translated as CAIEQVNTEAFF. The V gene is TRBV13, the J gene TRBJ1-1, with TRBD1 as a possible D gene (5 bases). Germline values: CDR1 PRHDT, CDR2 FYEKMQ (reference sequence). Trimming took off 10 bases at V and 0 bases at J, with 9 bases between the two ends. The CDR3 extends over 12 amino acids. Full variable domain (rest looked up from reference TRBV13 and TRBJ1-1): AAGVIQSPRHLIKEKRETATLKCYPIPRHDTVYWYQQGPGQDPQFLISFYEKMQSDKGSIPDRFSAQQFSDYHSELNMSSLELGDSALYFCAIEQVNTEAFFGQGTRLTVV.

V gene TRBV18 combines with J gene TRBJ1-2, with D possibly matching TRBD1 (5 bases). Trimming took 8 bases from V and 4 from J, leaving 14 bases between them. The CDR3 contains 13 residues. The germline gives CDR1 KGHSH, CDR2 LQKENI. The chain's CDR3 is CASTQGAAYGYTF. The CDR3 DNA reads as TGTGCCAGCACCCAGGGCGCTGCCTATGGCTACACCTTC.

In its sample, this clone was seen a few times. This chain connects TRBV29-1 to TRBJ1-2; 8 bases line up with TRBD1. V was clipped by 0 bases and J by 10 bases; unmatched bases: 10. This CDR3 spans 14 amino acids. Germline V lookup: CDR1 SQVTM, CDR2 ANQGSEA. The CDR3 loop is CSVEEGRQGSLYTF. The CDR3, as DNA: TGCAGCGTTGAAGAAGGGAGACAGGGGTCCCTCTACACCTTC.

In this sample, this clone turned up a few times. This chain connects TRBV7-9 to TRBJ1-1; no definite D call. This CDR3 contains 14 residues. Trimming removed 2 bases from V and 1 base from J, with 8 bases in between. The germline gives CDR1 SEHNR, CDR2 FQNEAQ (reference sequence). In nucleotides, the CDR3 is TGTGCCAGCAGCTTAAAGTGGCAGAACACTGAAGCTTTCTTT. Residues: CASSLKWQNTEAFF.

V usage is TRBV18 and J usage is TRBJ2-3; TRBD2 is a possible D gene (6 bases). CDR1 and CDR2 (germline): KGHSH, LQKENI. Deletions cut 3 bases from V and 1 base from J, with 14 bases between. The CDR3 length is 16 residues. CDR3 amino acids: CASSPRPRGRTDTQYF. Here the CDR3 DNA reads TGTGCCAGCTCACCGCGGCCGCGGGGTCGCACAGATACGCAGTATTTT.

This clone was counted between two and nine times. V usage is TRBV27 and J usage is TRBJ2-7; perhaps TRBD1 as D (6 bases). The CDR3 contains 14 residues. The germline V and J ends were trimmed by 5 bases and 0 bases, with 11 bases remaining between them. The germline gives CDR1 MNHEY, CDR2 SMNVEV (reference sequence). The CDR3 sequence is CASSPGHNSYEQYF. The CDR3 DNA sequence: TGTGCCAGCAGTCCGGGACATAACTCCTACGAGCAGTACTTC.

The chain combines TRBV4-1 with TRBJ2-3; D is possibly TRBD2 (6 bases). The CDR3 runs to 13 residues. Germline CDR1 reads MGHRA; CDR2 reads YSYEKL. V was trimmed by 6 bases and J by 5 bases, leaving 12 bases between them. The CDR3 DNA reads TGCGCCAGCAGTCTCCCGGGAGAAGATACGCAGTATTTT. Amino acid sequence: CASSLPGEDTQYF.

In its sample, this clone was seen a few times. This chain uses TRBV15 with TRBJ1-1; D is undetermined. This CDR3 contains 17 residues. Germline V gives CDR1 LNHNV, CDR2 YYDKDF (reference sequence). V was trimmed by 2 bases and J by 1 base, leaving 17 bases between them. The CDR3 reads CATSRRDSGEWNTEAFF. CDR3 nucleotide sequence: TGTGCCACCAGCAGACGGGATTCAGGCGAGTGGAACACTGAAGCTTTCTTT.

This clone showed up just a few times. The V and J genes are TRBV7-6 and TRBJ2-5, with 11 bases identical to TRBD2. V shed 7 bases, J shed 1 base, and the junction held 2 bases outside the gene matches. The CDR3 consists of 14 residues. Germline V gene sequence: CDR1 SGHVS, CDR2 FNYEAQ. CDR3 in amino acids: CASTGLAGQETQYF. The DNA for the CDR3 is TGTGCCAGCACCGGACTAGCGGGCCAAGAGACCCAGTACTTC.

The rearrangement links TRBV27 to TRBJ2-7; possibly TRBD1 for D (6 bases). CDR1 and CDR2 (germline): MNHEY, SMNVEV (reference sequence). This CDR3 contains 15 residues. V lost 5 bases to trimming and J lost 3 bases, with 17 bases between them. CDR3 region: CASSPAGTYFYEQYF. The CDR3 DNA reads as TGTGCCAGCAGTCCGGCCGGGACATACTTCTACGAGCAGTACTTC.

This clone appeared once. The chain couples TRBV15 to TRBJ1-1; D ambiguous. Germline CDR1 LNHNV, CDR2 YYDKDF (reference sequence). The CDR3 has 12 amino acids. The V and J ends lost 0 bases and 8 bases respectively, with 7 bases between them. The CDR3 protein is CATSRDSGEAFF. The CDR3 region has the DNA TGTGCCACCAGCAGAGATTCCGGCGAAGCTTTCTTT.